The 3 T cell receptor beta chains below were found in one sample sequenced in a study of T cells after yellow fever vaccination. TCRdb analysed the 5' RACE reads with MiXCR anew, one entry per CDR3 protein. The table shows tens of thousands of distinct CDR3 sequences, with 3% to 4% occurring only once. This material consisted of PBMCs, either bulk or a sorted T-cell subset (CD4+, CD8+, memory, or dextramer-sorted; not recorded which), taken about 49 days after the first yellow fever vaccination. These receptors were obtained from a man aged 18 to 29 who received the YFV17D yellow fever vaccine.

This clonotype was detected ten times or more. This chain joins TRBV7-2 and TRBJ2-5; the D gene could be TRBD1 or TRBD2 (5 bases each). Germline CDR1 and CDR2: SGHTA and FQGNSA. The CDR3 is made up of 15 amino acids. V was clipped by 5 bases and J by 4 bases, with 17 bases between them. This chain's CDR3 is CASSLRHERGETQYF. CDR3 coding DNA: TGTGCCAGCAGCCTACGACATGAGAGGGGAGAGACCCAGTACTTC. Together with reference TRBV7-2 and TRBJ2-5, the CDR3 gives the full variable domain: GAGVSQSPSNKVTEKGKDVELRCDPISGHTALYWYRQSLGQGLEFLIYFQGNSAPDKSGLPSDRFSAERTGGSVSTLTIQRTQQEDSAVYLCASSLRHERGETQYFGPGTRLLVL.

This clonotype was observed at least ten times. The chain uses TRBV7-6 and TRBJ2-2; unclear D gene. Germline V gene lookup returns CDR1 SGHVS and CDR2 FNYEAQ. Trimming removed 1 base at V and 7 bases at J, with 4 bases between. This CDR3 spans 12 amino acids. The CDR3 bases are TGTGCCAGCAGCTTAGGGAACGGGGAGCTGTTTTTT. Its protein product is CASSLGNGELFF. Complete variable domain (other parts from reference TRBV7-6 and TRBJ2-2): GAGVSQSPRYKVTKRGQDVALRCDPISGHVSLYWYRQALGQGPEFLTYFNYEAQQDKSGLPNDRFSAERPEGSISTLTIQRTEQRDSAMYRCASSLGNGELFFGEGSRLTVL.

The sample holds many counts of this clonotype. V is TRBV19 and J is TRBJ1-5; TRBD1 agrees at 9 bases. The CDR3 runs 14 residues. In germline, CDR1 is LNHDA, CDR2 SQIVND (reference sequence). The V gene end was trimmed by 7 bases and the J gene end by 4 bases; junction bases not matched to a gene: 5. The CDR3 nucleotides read TGTGCCAGTACCGACGGACAGGGGAATCAGCCCCAGCATTTT. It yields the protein CASTDGQGNQPQHF.